This passage covers 10 T cell receptor beta chains from one sample sequenced in a study of control samples from healthy donors and cancer patients. This table comes from immunoSEQ multiplex PCR, and its TCRdb copy is limited to in-frame clones, with some not included. The repertoire includes roughly 90,000 clones, roughly four fifths of them detected once, and around a tenth sits in the top ten. Source material: blood. The receptors come from a woman aged 60-75 years in good health.

The V and J genes are TRBV7-8 and TRBJ1-3; D is uncertain. Germline CDR1 SGHVS, CDR2 FQNEAQ. The ends were cut back, 3 bases at V and 0 bases at J, with 6 bases in the middle. This CDR3 has 14 amino acids. DNA for the CDR3: TGTGCCAGCAGCTTGATCTACTCTGGAAACACCATATATTTT. Encoded protein: CASSLIYSGNTIYF.

This clone has just a few counts. CDR3: CASSDHRATGYEQYF. The CDR3 region has the DNA TGCGCCAGCAGTGACCACAGGGCTACTGGCTACGAGCAGTACTTC. The rearrangement uses TRBV10-1 and TRBJ2-7; D is perhaps TRBD1 (6 bases). The V end lost 3 bases, the J end lost 3 bases, and 15 bases lay between the germline ends. Germline CDR1 WNHNN, CDR2 SYGVQD (reference sequence). The CDR3 extends over 15 amino acids.

The gene calls are TRBV9 and TRBJ1-5, with 9 bases lining up with TRBD1. Per the germline V gene, CDR1 is SGDLS and CDR2 is YYNGEE. V shed 3 bases and J 3 bases; nucleotides not matched to a gene: 1. The CDR3 runs 14 residues. CDR3 sequence: CASSGTGANQPQHF. CDR3 bases: TGTGCCAGCAGCGGGACAGGGGCCAATCAGCCCCAGCATTTT.

The chain carries TRBV10-3 and TRBJ2-7, with D possibly matching TRBD1 (8 bases). CDR3 length: 15 amino acids. Germline V CDR1 and CDR2: ENHRY, SYGVKD. Trimming shortened V by 0 bases and J by 2 bases, and 11 bases separated the two germline ends. The CDR3 here is CAISESQGGAYEQYF. The CDR3 nucleotides are TGTGCCATCAGTGAGTCACAGGGGGGGGCCTACGAGCAGTACTTC.

This clone showed up just a few times. The genes are TRBV5-6 and TRBJ1-6; a weak D match, TRBD1 (6 bases). The V gene's germline CDR1 is SGHDT and CDR2 YYEEEE. V dropped 4 bases and J dropped 10 bases, with 15 bases sitting between them. This CDR3 has 14 residues. CDR3 coding DNA: TGTGCCAGCAGCATTACAGGGTCTGGATCACCCCTCCACTTT. It translates to CASSITGSGSPLHF.

The V gene is TRBV5-4, the J gene TRBJ2-1, with 8 bases matching TRBD2. Trimming took 1 base from V and 5 from J; bases not matched to a gene: 5. CDR1 SGHNT and CDR2 YYREEE come from the germline V gene (reference sequence). The CDR3 length is 15 residues. The CDR3 sequence: CASSLSGRKDNEQFF. The CDR3 DNA is TGTGCCAGCAGCTTGAGCGGGAGAAAAGACAATGAGCAGTTCTTC.

V is TRBV6-5 and J is TRBJ2-7; no clear D. The length of the CDR3 is 15 residues. Trimming left V 1 base short and J 7 bases short, with 17 bases between. Germline assignment: CDR1 MNHEY and CDR2 SVGAGI. CDR3 in amino acids: CASSYLLTPPLEQYF. CDR3 coding DNA: TGTGCCAGCAGTTACTTACTTACCCCCCCTCTGGAGCAGTACTTC.

A few counts support this clone. The rearrangement uses TRBV28 and TRBJ2-6, with 7 nucleotides matching TRBD2. There are 15 residues in the CDR3. V dropped 7 bases and J dropped 2; count of bases not matched to a gene: 5. CDR1 and CDR2 from the germline V gene are MDHEN and SYDVKM. The CDR3 bases are TGTGCCAGCACCTTGGGGGGGGCTGGGGCCAACGTCCTGACTTTC. Translating it yields CASTLGGAGANVLTF.

This chain links TRBV5-1 with TRBJ1-1, with TRBD1 identical over 11 bases. The V gene's germline CDR1 is SGHRS and CDR2 YFSETQ. After removal of 4 bases from V and 10 bases from J, the junction contained 6 bases not matched to a gene. This CDR3 contains 13 residues. The CDR3 spells CASSPGQGEVAFF. The DNA of the CDR3 is TGCGCCAGCAGCCCGGGACAGGGGGAAGTAGCTTTCTTT.

V gene TRBV7-2 combines with J gene TRBJ1-5, with D maybe TRBD1 (6 bases). V was cut by 1 base and J by 2 bases, with 9 bases left in between. This CDR3 region has 15 residues. In germline, CDR1 is SGHTA, CDR2 FQGNSA. The CDR3 is CASSLGGAGNQPQHF. The CDR3, as DNA: TGTGCCAGCAGCTTAGGGGGGGCGGGCAATCAGCCCCAGCATTTT.